This note documents a single TCR beta chain sequence. No antigen is known for it. Tregs were sorted as CD4+CD25+CD127-/low cells. Study-wide results and limits: Tumor memory CD4+ T cell TCR gene usage clustered with blood and lymph node memory CD4+ cells and lymph node naive CD4+ cells. Greatest tumor Treg TCR overlap was with tumor naive CD4+ cells.

There are 14 residues in the CDR3. The V and J ends lost 4 bases and 7 bases, in that order; junction bases with no gene match: 2. Germline CDR1 reads MNHNY; CDR2 reads SVGAGI (reference sequence). Constant-region reverse primers amplified full-length variable regions, followed by semi-nested Nested Universal Primer A PCR. MiXCR, run by TCRdb on the 5' RACE reads, gives a single entry per CDR3 protein. The sample has tens of thousands of distinct CDR3 sequences, about 28% seen once. The specimen sequenced was tumor-infiltrating Tregs sorted from the breast tumor. The V and J genes are TRBV6-6 and TRBJ1-4, with 11 nucleotides matching TRBD1. The sequence derives from a female donor with breast cancer. CDR3 protein: CASSWTGGGEKLFF. The DNA of the CDR3 is TGTGCCAGCAGTTGGACAGGGGGCGGTGAAAAACTGTTTTTT.